Below, 29 T cell receptor beta chains from the same sample are listed, as sequenced in a study of blood T cell repertoires in COVID-19. Generated by immunoSEQ multiplex PCR, the TCRdb table keeps only in-frame clones and is missing some. This repertoire shows roughly 500,000 clones, roughly nine tenths found once; its top ten account for around 0.92%. The sequenced sample consisted of peripheral blood. The receptors stem from a man aged 18 to 30 with COVID-19, enrolled during active disease.

This chain links TRBV2 with TRBJ1-5; 7 nucleotides match TRBD1. Per the germline V gene, CDR1 is SNHLY and CDR2 is FYNNEI. This CDR3 has 14 residues. V dropped 6 bases and J dropped 2; count of bases not matched to a gene: 4. CDR3 sequence: CASSLGQGNQPQHF. The DNA for the CDR3 is TGTGCCAGCAGCCTCGGACAGGGCAATCAGCCCCAGCATTTT.

The chain has TRBV27 and TRBJ1-1, with D possibly matching TRBD1 (5 bases). Trimming took off 4 bases at V and 0 bases at J, with 6 bases between the two ends. This CDR3 has 13 amino acids. Germline-derived CDR1 and CDR2 are MNHEY and SMNVEV (reference sequence). The CDR3 nucleotides are TGTGCCAGCAGTTCGACAGTGAACACTGAAGCTTTCTTT. It specifies CASSSTVNTEAFF.

V and J are TRBV9 and TRBJ2-3; D possibly corresponds to TRBD1 (5 bases). This CDR3 has 15 amino acids. Germline V lookup: CDR1 SGDLS, CDR2 YYNGEE. Trimming shortened V by 2 bases and J by 10 bases, and 20 bases separated the two germline ends. The CDR3 DNA reads as TGTGCCAGCAGCGTGTTGGCCGAGACAGCCGGTGCGCAGTATTTT. Its translation: CASSVLAETAGAQYF.

This chain connects TRBV11-1 to TRBJ1-6, with D possibly matching TRBD1 (5 bases). The CDR3 sequence is 14 residues long. Germline V gene sequence: CDR1 SGHAT, CDR2 FQDESV (reference sequence). Trimming removed 3 bases from V and 10 bases from J, with 13 bases in between. The chain's CDR3 is CASSFRDYGSPLHF. The DNA of the CDR3 is TGTGCCAGCAGCTTCCGGGACTACGGATCACCCCTCCACTTT.

This clone was seen just once. V gene TRBV19 combines with J gene TRBJ2-1, with a possible D match to TRBD1 (5 bases). V gave up 1 base and J gave up 6 bases, with 16 bases separating them. CDR1 is LNHDA and CDR2 is SQIVND in the germline V gene (reference sequence). The CDR3 has 16 residues. CDR3 residues: CASSIVWPGIGNEQFF. The CDR3 DNA reads as TGTGCCAGTAGTATAGTGTGGCCAGGGATAGGCAATGAGCAGTTCTTC.

The rearrangement uses TRBV6-5 and TRBJ2-7, with TRBD1 matching over 7 bases. The germline CDR1 and CDR2 sequences are MNHEY and SVGAGI. The CDR3 contains 15 residues. Trimming took 2 bases from V and 1 from J; bases not matched to a gene: 5. The CDR3, as DNA: TGTGCCAGCAGTTACGACGGGACAGCGTCCTACGAGCAGTACTTC. Amino acid sequence: CASSYDGTASYEQYF.

The chain is built from TRBV10-1 and TRBJ2-1, with a tentative D call TRBD1 (5 bases). The CDR3 totals 13 residues. CDR1 is WNHNN and CDR2 is SYGVQD in the germline V gene (reference sequence). The V and J ends lost 4 bases and 7 bases respectively, with 11 bases between them. The CDR3 region is CASSASRVNEQFF. In DNA, the CDR3 is TGCGCCAGCAGTGCATCCAGGGTTAATGAGCAGTTCTTC.

This clone was found once. This specimen includes other DNA sequences encoding the same CDR3. This sequence joins TRBV10-2 and TRBJ1-1, with D possibly TRBD1 on 5 matching bases. The CDR3 is 13 amino acids. Germline V gives CDR1 WSHSY, CDR2 SAAADI. The V end lost 0 bases, the J end lost 5 bases, and 7 bases lay between the germline ends. The CDR3 loop reads CASSESRGTEAFF. Here the CDR3 DNA reads TGCGCCAGCAGTGAGTCACGGGGGACTGAAGCTTTCTTT.

This rearrangement joins TRBV27 to TRBJ2-1; D remains unclear. Germline values: CDR1 MNHEY, CDR2 SMNVEV (reference sequence). The V end was cut by 6 bases, the J end by 5 bases, with 11 bases between. The CDR3 contains 13 residues. The CDR3 coding sequence is TGTGCCAGCAGCTTACAGATGAACAATGAGCAGTTCTTC. This encodes CASSLQMNNEQFF.

The chain has TRBV21-1 and TRBJ1-4. TRBV21-1 is annotated as a pseudogene. The CDR3 totals 16 residues. CDR3 in amino acids: CASSKRRGRSNEKLFF. In nucleotides, the CDR3 is TGTGCCAGCAGCAAAAGGCGGGGTAGGTCCAATGAAAAACTGTTTTTT.

V gene TRBV5-4 combines with J gene TRBJ2-5; 8 nucleotides line up with TRBD2. Looked up from germline, CDR1 is SGHNT and CDR2 is YYREEE (reference sequence). Trimming cost V 0 bases and J 1 base; bases outside gene matches: 2. The CDR3 contains 15 residues. CDR3 nucleotides: TGTGCCAGCAGCTTGGATGGACTAGCCCAAGAGACCCAGTACTTC. As protein: CASSLDGLAQETQYF.

The J gene is TRBJ1-1, the V gene TRBV4-2; D is unclear. Germline V CDR1 and CDR2: LGHNA, YNFKEQ. V lost 0 bases and J 0 bases, leaving 11 bases between the germline ends. The CDR3 contains 16 residues. CDR3 residues: CASSQDLTRMNTEAFF. DNA for the CDR3: TGTGCCAGCAGCCAAGATCTAACGCGAATGAACACTGAAGCTTTCTTT.

Concerning this clone itself: At one boundary the junction diverges from the germline segment, which might be a read error. The rearrangement joins TRBV11-2 to TRBJ1-4; 8 bases fit TRBD1. Germline V gene lookup returns CDR1 SGHAT and CDR2 FQNNGV. This CDR3 spans 13 amino acids. CDR3 sequence (DNA): TGTGCCAGCAGCCCAGGGGCCCCGGACAGGGCTATCTTT. It translates to CASSPGAPDRAIF.

The CDR3 DNA follows: TGTGCCAGCAGCCAGCAGGGGACAGGGTCCTACGAGCAGTACTTC. Translation gives CASSQQGTGSYEQYF. The V gene is TRBV3-1 (or the pseudogene TRBV3-2), the J gene TRBJ2-7, with TRBD1 matching over 9 bases. This CDR3 comprises 15 residues. The V gene end was trimmed by 3 bases and the J gene end by 1 base; junction bases not matched to a gene: 4. Germline V CDR1 and CDR2: LGHDT, YNNKEL (reference sequence).

The chain has TRBV5-1 and TRBJ1-2; 10 bases map to TRBD1. The germline V gene encodes CDR1 SGHRS and CDR2 YFSETQ. V was pared by 3 bases and J by 6 bases, with 11 bases of the junction left unmatched. This CDR3 spans 16 amino acids. DNA of the CDR3: TGCGCCAGCAGCTGGGGCATGGGACAGGGGAAGAATGGCTACACCTTC. It codes for CASSWGMGQGKNGYTF.

The J gene is TRBJ1-1, the V gene TRBV14, with D possibly being TRBD1 (5 bases). V lost 2 bases, J lost 4 bases, and 14 bases lay in between. This CDR3 has 15 residues. Germline CDR1 and CDR2: SGHDN and FVKESK. The CDR3 sequence is CASSQQGGGVTEAFF. CDR3 nucleotides: TGTGCCAGCAGCCAACAGGGTGGGGGGGTCACTGAAGCTTTCTTT.

The rearrangement joins TRBV13 to TRBJ2-7; 8 bases are a match to TRBD2. The CDR3 sequence is 15 residues long. Germline V gives CDR1 PRHDT, CDR2 FYEKMQ (reference sequence). With 2 bases clipped from V and 7 bases from J, the junction kept 10 bases outside the gene matches. This CDR3 is CASSLTGTSAWEQYF. CDR3 nucleotide sequence: TGTGCCAGCAGCTTAACCGGGACTAGTGCGTGGGAGCAGTACTTC.

The chain uses TRBV24-1 and TRBJ2-3; 8 bases agree with TRBD2. Trimming cost V 5 bases and J 3 bases; bases outside gene matches: 9. The CDR3 covers 16 residues. The germline V gene encodes CDR1 KGHDR and CDR2 SFDVKD. The CDR3 spells CATSGVAGRATDTQYF. The CDR3 DNA follows: TGTGCCACCAGTGGGGTAGCCGGGAGGGCGACAGATACGCAGTATTTT.

The chain joins TRBV7-8 to TRBJ1-2; no reliable D call. Germline loops: CDR1 SGHVS, CDR2 FQNEAQ. V was cut by 1 base and J by 2 bases, with 8 bases left in between. CDR3 length: 14 amino acids. The CDR3 DNA follows: TGTGCCAGCAGCTTAGACTGGGCCAACTATGGCTACACCTTC. Encoded protein: CASSLDWANYGYTF.

The chain recombines TRBV24-1 with TRBJ2-7; possible D gene TRBD2, 6 bases. Germline CDR1 reads KGHDR; CDR2 reads SFDVKD. The CDR3 spans 13 residues. V lost 1 base to trimming and J lost 5 bases, with 8 bases between them. CDR3 amino acids: CATSDFGEDEQYF. In DNA form, the CDR3 reads TGTGCCACCAGTGATTTCGGGGAGGACGAGCAGTACTTC.

This rearrangement joins TRBV2 to TRBJ2-7, with a tentative D call TRBD1 (5 bases). The CDR3 covers 15 residues. From germline, CDR1 is SNHLY and CDR2 FYNNEI. V shed 2 bases and J shed 1 base, with 12 bases lying between them. The CDR3 loop is CASSERAGISYEQYF. The DNA for the CDR3 is TGTGCCAGCAGTGAAAGGGCAGGGATTTCCTACGAGCAGTACTTC. Looking up the rest from reference TRBV2 and TRBJ2-7 gives the full variable domain: EPEVTQTPSHQVTQMGQEVILRCVPISNHLYFYWYRQILGQKVEFLVSFYNNEISEKSEIFDDQFSVERPDGSNFTLKIRSTKLEDSAMYFCASSERAGISYEQYFGPGTRLTVT.

The chain couples TRBV3-1 (or the pseudogene TRBV3-2) to TRBJ1-1, with 10 positions matching TRBD1. Germline V gives CDR1 LGHDT, CDR2 YNNKEL (reference sequence). With V trimmed by 5 bases and J by 3 bases, 15 bases remained unmatched. The CDR3 contains 18 residues. The CDR3 DNA follows: TGTGCCAGCAGCTCGTACTCCCGAGGACAGGGGGATTACACTGAAGCTTTCTTT. Protein sequence: CASSSYSRGQGDYTEAFF.

The chain is built from TRBV7-8 and TRBJ1-4; D gene unclear. Trimming removed 5 bases from V and 0 bases from J, with 10 bases in between. The V gene's germline CDR1 is SGHVS and CDR2 FQNEAQ. CDR3 size: 15 residues. CDR3 coding DNA: TGTGCCAGCAGCAAAAACCGCGCAACTAATGAAAAACTGTTTTTT. Residues: CASSKNRATNEKLFF.

The chain links TRBV29-1 to TRBJ2-1, with a possible D match to TRBD1 (6 bases). Germline values: CDR1 SQVTM, CDR2 ANQGSEA. CDR3 length: 12 amino acids. The ends were cut back, 4 bases at V and 7 bases at J, with 11 bases in the middle. The CDR3 spells CSVGQGLNEQFF. DNA of the CDR3: TGCAGCGTTGGGCAGGGGTTAAATGAGCAGTTCTTC.

V usage is TRBV30 and J usage is TRBJ2-3, with TRBD2 matching 8 bases. The trim removed 3 bases at V and 8 bases at J, leaving 10 bases unmatched. The CDR3 length is 14 residues. Germline CDR1 GTSNPN, CDR2 SVGIG (reference sequence). The DNA for the CDR3 is TGTGCCTGGAGGTTGGGGACTAGGGGATTTACGCAGTATTTT. This encodes CAWRLGTRGFTQYF. The full variable domain, with the rest looked up from reference TRBV30 and TRBJ2-3, is SQTIHQWPATLVQPVGSPLSLECTVEGTSNPNLYWYRQAAGRGLQLLFYSVGIGQISSEVPQNLSASRPQDRQFILSSKKLLLSDSGFYLCAWRLGTRGFTQYFGPGTRLTVL.

The chain recombines TRBV19 with TRBJ2-3; tentative D call: TRBD1 (6 bases). Germline V gene data show CDR1 as LNHDA and CDR2 as SQIVND (reference sequence). The CDR3 length is 15 residues. The ends were cut back, 4 bases at V and 5 bases at J, with 16 bases in the middle. The chain's CDR3 is CASSRKKGERDTQYF. CDR3 in DNA: TGTGCCAGTAGTAGGAAAAAGGGGGAGCGAGATACGCAGTATTTT.

This chain uses TRBV19 with TRBJ1-5; maybe TRBD1 (5 bases). Trimming pared 3 bases from V and 0 bases from J, leaving 9 bases between. This CDR3 is 15 amino acids long. Germline CDR1 is LNHDA and CDR2 is SQIVND (reference sequence). CDR3 sequence: CASSIGAHSNQPQHF. CDR3 sequence (DNA): TGTGCCAGTAGTATTGGGGCTCATAGCAATCAGCCCCAGCATTTT.

V gene TRBV5-4 combines with J gene TRBJ2-3, with 9 nucleotides matching TRBD1. Germline assignment: CDR1 SGHNT and CDR2 YYREEE (reference sequence). The CDR3 has 15 amino acids. V gave up 4 bases and J gave up 0 bases; unmatched junction bases: 3. The CDR3 DNA is TGTGCCAGCAGCCGACAGGGGGAAAGCACAGATACGCAGTATTTT. This encodes CASSRQGESTDTQYF.

The chain carries TRBV27 and TRBJ2-3; D gene ambiguous. The CDR3 totals 15 residues. Trimming stripped 3 bases from V and 0 bases from J, with 10 bases between. CDR1 is MNHEY, CDR2 SMNVEV, per germline (reference sequence). CDR3 nucleotides: TGTGCCAGCAGTTTCGCGGAGACTAGCACAGATACGCAGTATTTT. Its translation: CASSFAETSTDTQYF.